The present T cell receptor beta chain was sequenced within a study of control samples from healthy donors and cancer patients. Germline V gene data show CDR1 as WSHSY and CDR2 as SAAADI. The V segment lost 8 bases and the J segment 3 bases; nucleotides outside the gene matches: 3. This CDR3 spans 14 amino acids. The table came from immunoSEQ multiplex PCR; TCRdb's copy has only in-frame clones and leaves some out. The table has roughly 130,000 clones, about 93% seen once. The rearrangement uses TRBV10-2 and TRBJ2-3; 12 bases map to TRBD1. The clonotype originates from a man aged 18 to 29 in good health. The sample taken for sequencing was blood. The CDR3 sequence: CASRDRGLTDTQYF. CDR3 bases: TGCGCCAGCCGGGACAGGGGGCTAACAGATACGCAGTATTTT.